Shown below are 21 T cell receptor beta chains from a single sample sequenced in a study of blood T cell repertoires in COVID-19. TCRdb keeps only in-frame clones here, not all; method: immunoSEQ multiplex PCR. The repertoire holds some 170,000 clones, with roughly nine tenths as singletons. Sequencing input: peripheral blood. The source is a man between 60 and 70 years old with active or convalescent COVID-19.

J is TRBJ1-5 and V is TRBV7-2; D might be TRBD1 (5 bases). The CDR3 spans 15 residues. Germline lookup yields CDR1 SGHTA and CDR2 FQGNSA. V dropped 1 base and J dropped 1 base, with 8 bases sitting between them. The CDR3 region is CASSLVQASNQPQHF. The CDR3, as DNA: TGTGCCAGCAGCTTAGTACAGGCCAGCAATCAGCCCCAGCATTTT.

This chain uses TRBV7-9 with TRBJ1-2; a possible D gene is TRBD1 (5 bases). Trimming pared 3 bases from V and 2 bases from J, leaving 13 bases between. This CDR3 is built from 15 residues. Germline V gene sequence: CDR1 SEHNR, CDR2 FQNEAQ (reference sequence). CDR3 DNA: TGTGCCAGCAGCTTCAGGGTTTCTCAGAACTATGGCTACACCTTC. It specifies CASSFRVSQNYGYTF.

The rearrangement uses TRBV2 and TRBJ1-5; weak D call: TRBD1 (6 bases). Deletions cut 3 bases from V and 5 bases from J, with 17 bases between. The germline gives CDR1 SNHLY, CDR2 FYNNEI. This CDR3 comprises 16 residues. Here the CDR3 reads CASSEGGGRSYQPQHF. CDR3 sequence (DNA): TGTGCCAGCAGTGAGGGCGGGGGGCGATCCTATCAGCCCCAGCATTTT.

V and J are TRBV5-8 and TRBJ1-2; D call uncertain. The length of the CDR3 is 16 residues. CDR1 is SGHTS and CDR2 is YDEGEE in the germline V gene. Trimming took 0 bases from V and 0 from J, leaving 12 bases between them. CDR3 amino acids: CASSLAGFHPNYGYTF. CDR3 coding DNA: TGTGCCAGCAGCTTGGCGGGATTCCATCCTAACTATGGCTACACCTTC. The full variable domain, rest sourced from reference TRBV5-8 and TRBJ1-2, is EAGVTQSPTHLIKTRGQQATLRCSPISGHTSVYWYQQALGLGLQFLLWYDEGEERNRGNFPPRFSGRQFPNYSSELNVNALELEDSALYLCASSLAGFHPNYGYTFGSGTRLTVV.

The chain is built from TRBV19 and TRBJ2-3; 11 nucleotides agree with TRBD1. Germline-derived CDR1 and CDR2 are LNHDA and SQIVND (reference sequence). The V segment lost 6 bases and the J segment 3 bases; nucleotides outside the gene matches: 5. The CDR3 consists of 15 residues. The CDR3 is CASRLGQGATDTQYF. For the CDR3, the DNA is TGTGCCAGTAGGCTAGGACAGGGGGCTACAGATACGCAGTATTTT. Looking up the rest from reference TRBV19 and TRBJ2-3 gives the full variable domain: DGGITQSPKYLFRKEGQNVTLSCEQNLNHDAMYWYRQDPGQGLRLIYYSQIVNDFQKGDIAEGYSVSREKKESFPLTVTSAQKNPTAFYLCASRLGQGATDTQYFGPGTRLTVL.

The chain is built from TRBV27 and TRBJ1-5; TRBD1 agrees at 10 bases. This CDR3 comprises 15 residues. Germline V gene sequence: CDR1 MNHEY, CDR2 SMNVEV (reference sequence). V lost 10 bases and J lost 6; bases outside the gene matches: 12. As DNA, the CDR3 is TGTGCCACCGCTATCCCGGGACAGGGGACTCAGCCCCAGCATTTT. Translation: CATAIPGQGTQPQHF.

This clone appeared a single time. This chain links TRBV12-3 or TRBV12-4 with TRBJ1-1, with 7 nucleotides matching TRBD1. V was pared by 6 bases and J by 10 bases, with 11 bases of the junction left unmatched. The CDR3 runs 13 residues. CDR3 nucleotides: TGTGCCAGCAGACTAAGCCAGGGGGTAGCAGCTTTCTTT. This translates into CASRLSQGVAAFF.

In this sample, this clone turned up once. The CDR3 DNA follows: TGTGCCAGCGGGCCGACAGCGAACACTGAAGCTTTCTTT. As protein: CASGPTANTEAFF. The genes are TRBV11-2 and TRBJ1-1, with D possibly TRBD1 on 5 matching bases. Germline lookup yields CDR1 SGHAT and CDR2 FQNNGV. CDR3 length: 13 amino acids. Deletions cut 8 bases from V and 1 base from J, with 11 bases between.

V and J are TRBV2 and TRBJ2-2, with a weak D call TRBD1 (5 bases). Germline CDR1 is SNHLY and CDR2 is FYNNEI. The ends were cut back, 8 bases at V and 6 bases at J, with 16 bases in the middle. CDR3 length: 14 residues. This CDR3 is CASGNRGAAGELFF. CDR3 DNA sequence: TGTGCCAGCGGTAATCGTGGGGCAGCCGGGGAGCTGTTTTTT.

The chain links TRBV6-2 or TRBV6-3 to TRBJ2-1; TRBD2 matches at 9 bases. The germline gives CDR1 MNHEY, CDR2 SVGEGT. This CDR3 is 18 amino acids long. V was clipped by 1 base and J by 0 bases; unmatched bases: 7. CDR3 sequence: CASSYWAGGPGSYNEQFF. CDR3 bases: TGTGCCAGCAGTTACTGGGCGGGGGGGCCTGGCTCCTACAATGAGCAGTTCTTC.

The CDR3 region has the DNA TGTGCCAGCAGCTTAGCTAGGACAGTCCCCGGGGAGCTGTTTTTT. This codes for CASSLARTVPGELFF. The gene calls are TRBV7-9 and TRBJ2-2, with D possibly matching TRBD1 (6 bases). Trimming removed 0 bases at V and 6 bases at J, with 11 bases between. Germline CDR1 and CDR2: SEHNR and FQNEAQ (reference sequence). This CDR3 is 15 amino acids long.

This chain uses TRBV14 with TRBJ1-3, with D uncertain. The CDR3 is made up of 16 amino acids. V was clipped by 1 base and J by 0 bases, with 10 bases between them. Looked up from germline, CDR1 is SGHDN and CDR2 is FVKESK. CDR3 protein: CASSQVRGLSGNTIYF. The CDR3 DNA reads TGTGCCAGCAGCCAAGTCCGGGGTCTCTCTGGAAACACCATATATTTT. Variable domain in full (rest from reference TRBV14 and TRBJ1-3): EAGVTQFPSHSVIEKGQTVTLRCDPISGHDNLYWYRRVMGKEIKFLLHFVKESKQDESGMPNNRFLAERTGGTYSTLKVQPAELEDSGVYFCASSQVRGLSGNTIYFGEGSWLTVV.

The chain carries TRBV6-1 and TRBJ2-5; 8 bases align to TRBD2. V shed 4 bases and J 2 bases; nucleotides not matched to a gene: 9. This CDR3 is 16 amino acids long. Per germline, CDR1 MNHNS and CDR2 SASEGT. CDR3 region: CASSGLGAGAQETQYF. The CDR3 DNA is TGTGCCAGCAGTGGGCTTGGAGCGGGGGCACAAGAGACCCAGTACTTC.

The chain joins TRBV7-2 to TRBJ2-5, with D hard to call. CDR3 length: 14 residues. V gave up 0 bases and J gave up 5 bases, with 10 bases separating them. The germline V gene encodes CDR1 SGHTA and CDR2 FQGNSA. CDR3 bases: TGTGCCAGCAGCTTAGCGCGCCAGGCCGAGACCCAGTACTTC. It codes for CASSLARQAETQYF. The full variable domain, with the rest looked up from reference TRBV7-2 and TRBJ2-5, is GAGVSQSPSNKVTEKGKDVELRCDPISGHTALYWYRQSLGQGLEFLIYFQGNSAPDKSGLPSDRFSAERTGGSVSTLTIQRTQQEDSAVYLCASSLARQAETQYFGPGTRLLVL.

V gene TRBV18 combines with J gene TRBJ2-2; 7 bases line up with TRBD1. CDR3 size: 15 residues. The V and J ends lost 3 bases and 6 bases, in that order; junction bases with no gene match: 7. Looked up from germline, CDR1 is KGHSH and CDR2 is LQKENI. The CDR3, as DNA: TGTGCCAGCTCACCCCAGGGGGTCCAATCCGGGGAGCTGTTTTTT. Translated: CASSPQGVQSGELFF.

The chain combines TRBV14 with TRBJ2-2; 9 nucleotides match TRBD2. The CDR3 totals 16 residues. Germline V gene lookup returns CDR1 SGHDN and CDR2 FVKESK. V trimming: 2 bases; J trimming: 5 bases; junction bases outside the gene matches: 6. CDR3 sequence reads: CASSQSLAGKTGELFF. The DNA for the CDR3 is TGTGCCAGCAGCCAATCGCTAGCGGGGAAGACCGGGGAGCTGTTTTTT. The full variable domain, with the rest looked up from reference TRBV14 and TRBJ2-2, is EAGVTQFPSHSVIEKGQTVTLRCDPISGHDNLYWYRRVMGKEIKFLLHFVKESKQDESGMPNNRFLAERTGGTYSTLKVQPAELEDSGVYFCASSQSLAGKTGELFFGEGSRLTVL.

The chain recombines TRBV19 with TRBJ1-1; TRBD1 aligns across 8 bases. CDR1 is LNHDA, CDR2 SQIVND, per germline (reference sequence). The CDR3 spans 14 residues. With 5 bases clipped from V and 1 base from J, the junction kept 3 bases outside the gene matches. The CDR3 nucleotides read TGTGCCAGTAGTCCGGACAGGGCGAACACTGAAGCTTTCTTT. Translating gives CASSPDRANTEAFF.

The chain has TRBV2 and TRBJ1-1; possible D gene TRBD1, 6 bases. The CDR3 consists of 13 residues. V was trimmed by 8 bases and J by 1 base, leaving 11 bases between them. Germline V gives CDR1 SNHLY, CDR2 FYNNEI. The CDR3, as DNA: TGTGCCAGCCACGACAGGCCGAACACTGAAGCTTTCTTT. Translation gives CASHDRPNTEAFF.

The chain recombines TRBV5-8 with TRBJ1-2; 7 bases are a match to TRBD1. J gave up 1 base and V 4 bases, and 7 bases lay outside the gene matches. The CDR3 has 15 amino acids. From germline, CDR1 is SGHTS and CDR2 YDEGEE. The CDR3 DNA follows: TGTGCCAGCAGCCAAGGACAGGATCATAACTATGGCTACACCTTC. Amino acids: CASSQGQDHNYGYTF. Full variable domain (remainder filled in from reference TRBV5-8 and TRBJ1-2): EAGVTQSPTHLIKTRGQQATLRCSPISGHTSVYWYQQALGLGLQFLLWYDEGEERNRGNFPPRFSGRQFPNYSSELNVNALELEDSALYLCASSQGQDHNYGYTFGSGTRLTVV.

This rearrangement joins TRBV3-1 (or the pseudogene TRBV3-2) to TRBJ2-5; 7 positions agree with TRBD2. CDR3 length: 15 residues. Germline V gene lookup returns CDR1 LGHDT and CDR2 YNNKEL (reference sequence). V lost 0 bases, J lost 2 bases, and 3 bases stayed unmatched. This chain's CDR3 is CASSQEGLDQETQYF. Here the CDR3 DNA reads TGTGCCAGCAGCCAAGAAGGACTAGATCAAGAGACCCAGTACTTC.

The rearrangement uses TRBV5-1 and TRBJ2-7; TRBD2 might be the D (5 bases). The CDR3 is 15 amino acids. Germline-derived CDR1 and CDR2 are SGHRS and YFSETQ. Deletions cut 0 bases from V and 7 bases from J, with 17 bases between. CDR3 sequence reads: CASSLAGEVGREQYF. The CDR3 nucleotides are TGCGCCAGCAGCTTGGCCGGGGAAGTCGGTAGGGAGCAGTACTTC.